The clone carrying this T cell receptor beta chain has a count of ten or more. Its antigen is currently unknown. This entry belongs to a study of blood T cells in healthy people across ages. Study results and caveats: Age advanced and TCR beta diversity per million T cells fell, roughly linearly. With donor CMV status unknown, expanded clonotype changes were possibly confounded.

Primers used in a second PCR of about 6 to 11 cycles were a sample-barcoded 5' primer and a J-beta primer mix. Each cDNA was tagged by a template-switch adaptor containing 12 random nucleotides. TCRdb re-analysed the 5' RACE reads in MiXCR, keeping a single row per CDR3 protein. The table shows around 670,000 distinct CDR3 sequences, with about 30% occurring only once. Each sample yielded at least 6 million isolated PBMCs. This receptor was identified in a woman older than 75 in good health. The sequenced material came from blood.

The CDR3 nucleotides are TGTGCCAGCAGCCAGGGTCCCCTAGCGGGGGGCCAGTACTTC. Translated: CASSQGPLAGGQYF. The chain has TRBV7-2 and TRBJ2-7; 11 bases are a match to TRBD2. CDR3 size: 14 residues. With 5 bases clipped from V and 10 bases from J, the junction kept 10 bases outside the gene matches. Germline assignment: CDR1 SGHTA and CDR2 FQGNSA.